This T cell receptor beta chain was identified in a study of tumor-infiltrating lymphocytes in glioblastoma multiforme. Points from the study as a whole: RNA-based TCR sequencing may distort clone frequencies, since cells carry unequal TCR transcript numbers. No surface-marker sorting into functional T cell subtypes was done.

CDR1 and CDR2 (germline): SGDLS, YYNGEE. The V gene lost 0 bases and the J gene lost 3 bases, with 9 bases spanning the gap. The CDR3 loop spans 14 amino acids. On this clonotype: Its specificity is unknown.

TCR beta libraries were built from RNA through three nested multiplex PCR rounds using modified ARM-PCR. Input was 0.45 to 0.5 ug total RNA, reverse-transcribed with a C-beta primer. TCRdb re-called the multiplex PCR reads through MiXCR, storing one row per CDR3 protein. The table lists approximately 30,000 distinct CDR3 sequences, 60% to 65% of them singletons. The receptor was derived from a male donor with glioblastoma. V gene TRBV9 combines with J gene TRBJ2-5; weak D call: TRBD2 (5 bases). What was sequenced was brain tumor tissue. DNA for the CDR3: TGTGCCAGCAGCGTAGATCTGAGGGAAGAGACCCAGTACTTC. This sequence encodes CASSVDLREETQYF.